The rows below give T cell receptor beta chains drawn from one sample of a study of CD8 T cells in ankylosing spondylitis. TCRdb reprocessed the 5' RACE reads with MiXCR, giving one entry per CDR3 protein. The table lists 200,000 to 250,000 distinct CDR3 sequences, 15% to 20% of them singletons, with about 42% in the top ten. The sequencing input was blood, either unsorted or a sorted T cell fraction (not recorded which). The receptors come from a male donor with ankylosing spondylitis. The CDR3 runs from the conserved cysteine through the conserved F or W. Each record gives: clone size, J gene, D gene, V gene, CDR3 protein, CDR3 DNA. The D gene is left open where the match is weak. Clone sizes are given selectively: once, few, many, or a class where the clone is expanded.

abundance: few
j_gene: TRBJ2-1
d_gene: TRBD2
v_gene: TRBV29-1
CDR3aa: CSVEEVAGPTFGVYNEQFF
CDR3nt: TGCAGCGTTGAAGAGGTAGCGGGACCAACCTTTGGGGTCTACAATGAGCAGTTCTTC

abundance: few
j_gene: TRBJ1-1
d_gene: .
v_gene: TRBV5-6
CDR3aa: CASSRWGASPEAFF
CDR3nt: TGTGCCAGCAGCCGGTGGGGTGCGTCACCTGAAGCTTTCTTT

abundance: many
j_gene: TRBJ2-1
d_gene: .
v_gene: TRBV5-1
CDR3aa: CASSLFNGMEQFF
CDR3nt: TGCGCCAGCAGCTTGTTTAACGGAATGGAGCAGTTCTTC

abundance: few
j_gene: TRBJ1-1
d_gene: TRBD1
v_gene: TRBV10-3
CDR3aa: CASGQGGTEAFF
CDR3nt: TGTGCCAGCGGACAGGGCGGGACTGAAGCTTTCTTT

abundance: few
j_gene: TRBJ2-3
d_gene: .
v_gene: TRBV7-2
CDR3aa: CASSLISQGPTDTQYF
CDR3nt: TGTGCCAGCAGCTTAATTTCCCAGGGTCCCACAGATACGCAGTATTTT

abundance: .
j_gene: TRBJ2-7
d_gene: .
v_gene: TRBV27
CDR3aa: CASSNRQPEYEQYF
CDR3nt: TGTGCCAGCAGTAACAGACAGCCTGAATACGAGCAGTACTTC

abundance: few
j_gene: TRBJ2-7
d_gene: .
v_gene: TRBV29-1
CDR3aa: CSVHTPGIEPYEQYF
CDR3nt: TGCAGCGTCCACACGCCTGGAATAGAGCCTTACGAGCAGTACTTC

abundance: few
j_gene: TRBJ2-1
d_gene: TRBD1
v_gene: TRBV9
CDR3aa: CASSNEMGQSLYNEQFF
CDR3nt: TGTGCCAGCAGCAATGAAATGGGACAGTCTTTATACAATGAGCAGTTCTTC

abundance: .
j_gene: TRBJ2-5
d_gene: TRBD1
v_gene: TRBV12-3/TRBV12-4
CDR3aa: CASRTGEETQYF
CDR3nt: TGTGCCAGCAGGACAGGGGAGGAGACCCAGTACTTC

abundance: .
j_gene: TRBJ2-7
d_gene: TRBD2
v_gene: TRBV5-1
CDR3aa: CASSLWGGYEQYF
CDR3nt: TGCGCCAGCAGCTTGTGGGGGGGCTACGAGCAGTACTTC

abundance: .
j_gene: TRBJ1-1
d_gene: .
v_gene: TRBV6-1
CDR3aa: CASSPLGGFPEAFF
CDR3nt: TGTGCCAGCAGCCCCCTTGGGGGGTTCCCTGAAGCTTTCTTT

abundance: .
j_gene: TRBJ2-6
d_gene: .
v_gene: TRBV14
CDR3aa: CASSQDYSGANVLTF
CDR3nt: TGTGCCAGCAGCCAGGATTACTCTGGGGCCAACGTCCTGACTTTC

abundance: few
j_gene: TRBJ1-2
d_gene: .
v_gene: TRBV29-1
CDR3aa: CSVEDQWGWPNYGYTF
CDR3nt: TGCAGCGTTGAAGATCAGTGGGGGTGGCCTAACTATGGCTACACCTTC

abundance: .
j_gene: TRBJ2-1
d_gene: .
v_gene: TRBV20-1
CDR3aa: CSARGTASYNEQFF
CDR3nt: TGCAGTGCTAGAGGGACGGCCTCCTACAATGAGCAGTTCTTC

abundance: few
j_gene: TRBJ1-5
d_gene: TRBD1
v_gene: TRBV6-2/TRBV6-3
CDR3aa: CASSPDRGNQPQHF
CDR3nt: TGTGCCAGCAGTCCGGACAGGGGGAATCAGCCCCAGCATTTT

abundance: few
j_gene: TRBJ2-7
d_gene: TRBD1
v_gene: TRBV10-3
CDR3aa: CAISELAGGPEQYF
CDR3nt: TGTGCCATCAGTGAGCTAGCAGGGGGCCCCGAGCAGTACTTC

abundance: .
j_gene: TRBJ2-1
d_gene: .
v_gene: TRBV28
CDR3aa: CASSGVGGPTDEGAYNEQFF
CDR3nt: TGTGCCAGCAGTGGGGTGGGGGGCCCGACTGACGAAGGGGCCTACAATGAGCAGTTCTTC

abundance: .
j_gene: TRBJ2-1
d_gene: .
v_gene: TRBV12-3/TRBV12-4
CDR3aa: CASSLSGALSGEQFF
CDR3nt: TGTGCCAGCAGTTTATCAGGGGCTTTATCGGGTGAGCAGTTCTTC

abundance: few
j_gene: TRBJ2-2
d_gene: TRBD1
v_gene: TRBV7-9
CDR3aa: CASSWDGTGYPGELFF
CDR3nt: TGTGCCAGCAGCTGGGACGGGACAGGGTATCCCGGGGAGCTGTTTTTT

abundance: few
j_gene: TRBJ2-7
d_gene: .
v_gene: TRBV5-5
CDR3aa: CASSLVPRTYEQYF
CDR3nt: TGTGCCAGCAGCTTGGTTCCCAGAACCTACGAGCAGTACTTC

abundance: .
j_gene: TRBJ2-1
d_gene: .
v_gene: TRBV4-3
CDR3aa: CASSHSTGSSYNEQFF
CDR3nt: TGCGCCAGCAGCCATTCCACGGGGAGCTCCTACAATGAGCAGTTCTTC

abundance: .
j_gene: TRBJ2-3
d_gene: .
v_gene: TRBV6-5
CDR3aa: CASSYAQTDTQYF
CDR3nt: TGTGCCAGCAGTTATGCACAGACAGATACGCAGTATTTT

abundance: .
j_gene: TRBJ2-7
d_gene: TRBD1
v_gene: TRBV5-1
CDR3aa: CASSLGQGPYYEQYF
CDR3nt: TGCGCCAGCAGCTTGGGACAGGGACCTTACTACGAGCAGTACTTC

abundance: few
j_gene: TRBJ1-3
d_gene: TRBD1
v_gene: TRBV4-1
CDR3aa: CASSLVAGTGSGNTIYF
CDR3nt: TGCGCCAGCAGCCTAGTCGCCGGGACAGGGTCTGGAAACACCATATATTTT

abundance: .
j_gene: TRBJ2-5
d_gene: TRBD2
v_gene: TRBV15
CDR3aa: CATSPRPGLAVKETQYF
CDR3nt: TGTGCCACCAGCCCACGGCCGGGACTAGCGGTGAAAGAGACCCAGTACTTC

abundance: .
j_gene: TRBJ2-3
d_gene: .
v_gene: TRBV28
CDR3aa: CASSLSVTRGETQYF
CDR3nt: TGTGCCAGCAGTTTAAGCGTCACGCGCGGAGAGACGCAGTATTTT

abundance: .
j_gene: TRBJ1-1
d_gene: TRBD1
v_gene: TRBV5-1
CDR3aa: CASSLGTGLNTEAFF
CDR3nt: TGCGCCAGCAGCTTGGGGACAGGGCTGAACACTGAAGCTTTCTTT

abundance: .
j_gene: TRBJ2-6
d_gene: .
v_gene: TRBV12-3/TRBV12-4
CDR3aa: CASKATVWGLGTSGANVLTF
CDR3nt: TGTGCCAGCAAAGCCACGGTCTGGGGGCTGGGGACCTCTGGGGCCAACGTCCTGACTTTC

abundance: few
j_gene: TRBJ1-1
d_gene: TRBD1
v_gene: TRBV2
CDR3aa: CASSERQGLNTEAFF
CDR3nt: TGTGCCAGCAGTGAACGACAGGGGTTGAACACTGAAGCTTTCTTT

abundance: .
j_gene: TRBJ2-1
d_gene: .
v_gene: TRBV5-8
CDR3aa: CASSFLAESYNEQFF
CDR3nt: TGTGCCAGCAGCTTTTTAGCGGAGTCCTACAATGAGCAGTTCTTC

abundance: few
j_gene: TRBJ2-1
d_gene: .
v_gene: TRBV5-1
CDR3aa: CASSLAVAGETWGEQFF
CDR3nt: TGCGCCAGCAGCTTGGCCGTGGCAGGGGAAACGTGGGGTGAGCAGTTCTTC

abundance: few
j_gene: TRBJ2-5
d_gene: .
v_gene: TRBV7-9
CDR3aa: CASTYPEVYQETQYF
CDR3nt: TGTGCCAGCACATATCCAGAAGTGTACCAAGAGACCCAGTACTTC

abundance: .
j_gene: TRBJ1-2
d_gene: TRBD1
v_gene: TRBV28
CDR3aa: CASTPRGIYGYTF
CDR3nt: TGTGCCAGCACCCCCAGGGGGATCTATGGCTACACCTTC

abundance: few
j_gene: TRBJ2-7
d_gene: TRBD2
v_gene: TRBV4-3
CDR3aa: CASSQDRGGSYEQYF
CDR3nt: TGCGCCAGCAGCCAAGATAGAGGCGGGAGCTACGAGCAGTACTTC

abundance: .
j_gene: TRBJ1-3
d_gene: .
v_gene: TRBV20-1
CDR3aa: CSARDAGLLSGNTIYF
CDR3nt: TGCAGTGCTAGAGATGCAGGGTTACTATCTGGAAACACCATATATTTT

abundance: .
j_gene: TRBJ2-1
d_gene: TRBD2
v_gene: TRBV28
CDR3aa: CASSPQTSGVMYNEQFF
CDR3nt: TGTGCCAGCAGTCCCCAGACTAGCGGAGTTATGTACAATGAGCAGTTCTTC

abundance: .
j_gene: TRBJ2-7
d_gene: .
v_gene: TRBV19
CDR3aa: CASSGWTGSNEQYF
CDR3nt: TGTGCCAGTAGTGGGTGGACTGGCTCCAACGAGCAGTACTTC

abundance: few
j_gene: TRBJ2-1
d_gene: TRBD2
v_gene: TRBV14
CDR3aa: CASSQRLAGEGEQFF
CDR3nt: TGTGCCAGCAGCCAAAGACTAGCGGGAGAAGGTGAGCAGTTCTTC

abundance: few
j_gene: TRBJ2-1
d_gene: .
v_gene: TRBV6-5
CDR3aa: CASSYVGVEHNEQFF
CDR3nt: TGTGCCAGCAGTTACGTTGGGGTTGAGCACAATGAGCAGTTCTTC

abundance: .
j_gene: TRBJ2-5
d_gene: TRBD1
v_gene: TRBV11-2
CDR3aa: CASRAGGTRGETQYF
CDR3nt: TGTGCCAGCAGAGCAGGGGGTACGAGGGGAGAGACCCAGTACTTC

abundance: few
j_gene: TRBJ2-2
d_gene: TRBD1
v_gene: TRBV20-1
CDR3aa: CSALDRVNGELFF
CDR3nt: TGCAGTGCTCTGGACAGGGTAAACGGGGAGCTGTTTTTT

abundance: few
j_gene: TRBJ2-1
d_gene: .
v_gene: TRBV29-1
CDR3aa: CSVVSRERYNEQFF
CDR3nt: TGCAGCGTTGTGTCGCGGGAACGGTACAATGAGCAGTTCTTC

abundance: .
j_gene: TRBJ2-5
d_gene: TRBD2
v_gene: TRBV5-6
CDR3aa: CASSLGLAGEGVQETQYF
CDR3nt: TGTGCCAGCAGCTTGGGACTAGCGGGAGAGGGGGTTCAAGAGACCCAGTACTTC

abundance: .
j_gene: TRBJ1-2
d_gene: .
v_gene: TRBV6-1
CDR3aa: CASIRNGGDNYGYTF
CDR3nt: TGTGCCAGCATCCGTAACGGGGGAGATAACTATGGCTACACCTTC